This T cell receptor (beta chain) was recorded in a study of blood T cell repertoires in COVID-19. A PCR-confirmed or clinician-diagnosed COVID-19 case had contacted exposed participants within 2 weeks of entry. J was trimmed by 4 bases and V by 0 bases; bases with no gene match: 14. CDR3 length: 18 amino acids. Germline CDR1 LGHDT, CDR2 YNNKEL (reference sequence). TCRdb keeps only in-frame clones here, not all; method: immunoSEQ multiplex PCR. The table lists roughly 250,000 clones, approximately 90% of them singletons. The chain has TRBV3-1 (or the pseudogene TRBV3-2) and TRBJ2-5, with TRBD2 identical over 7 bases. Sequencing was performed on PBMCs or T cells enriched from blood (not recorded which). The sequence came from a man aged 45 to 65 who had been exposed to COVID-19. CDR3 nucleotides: TGTGCCAGCAGCCAAGACCTTTTATCGTGGACTAGAGGAGAGACCCAGTACTTC. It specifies CASSQDLLSWTRGETQYF.